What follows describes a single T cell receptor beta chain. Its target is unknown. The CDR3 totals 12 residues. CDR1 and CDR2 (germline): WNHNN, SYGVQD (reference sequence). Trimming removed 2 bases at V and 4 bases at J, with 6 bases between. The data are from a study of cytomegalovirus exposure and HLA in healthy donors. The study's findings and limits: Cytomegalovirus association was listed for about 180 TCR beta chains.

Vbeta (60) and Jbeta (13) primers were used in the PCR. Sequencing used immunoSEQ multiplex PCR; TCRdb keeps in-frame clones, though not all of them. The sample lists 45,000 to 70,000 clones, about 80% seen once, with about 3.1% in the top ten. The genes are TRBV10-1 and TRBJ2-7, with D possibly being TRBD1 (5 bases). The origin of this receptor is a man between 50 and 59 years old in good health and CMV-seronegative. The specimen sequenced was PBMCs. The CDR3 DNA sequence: TGCGCCAGCAGTGAGAACAGGTACGAGCAGTACTTC. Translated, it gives CASSENRYEQYF.